This T cell receptor beta chain was retrieved from a study of blood T cell repertoires in COVID-19. Trimming removed 4 bases at V and 8 bases at J, with 23 bases between. This CDR3 region has 16 residues. Germline loops: CDR1 MNHEY, CDR2 SMNVEV (reference sequence). Each exposed participant met a COVID-19 case in the 2 weeks preceding study entry. Sequenced by immunoSEQ multiplex PCR; TCRdb stores in-frame clones only, minus some. The sample yields hundreds of thousands of clones, roughly 85% seen once. V is TRBV27 and J is TRBJ1-2, with D tentatively TRBD1 (5 bases). The material sequenced was PBMCs or T cells enriched from blood (not recorded which). The sequence came from a man in his forties who had been exposed to COVID-19. Here the CDR3 reads CASSSTDTLFHGGYTF. The CDR3 DNA is TGTGCCAGCAGTTCGACGGACACCCTTTTTCATGGAGGCTACACCTTC.